Reported below is one T cell receptor (beta chain). Its antigen remains unknown. The data were obtained in a study of PD-1 blockade in classical Hodgkin lymphoma. The study, taken as a whole, reports: Complete responders' diversity at baseline resembled that of newly diagnosed patients. Patients starting nivolumab under 1 year after ASCT were excluded. A reduction in baseline TCR diversity was reportedly seen in newly diagnosed patients relative to healthy donors.

Time point in this sample: cycle 4 day 1 (C4D1), after less than 7 weeks of nivolumab. There was relapse after autologous stem cell transplantation in every patient, and there was variation in brentuximab vedotin exposure. This CDR3 has 15 residues. Germline lookup yields CDR1 MNHEY and CDR2 SVGAGI. V lost 6 bases and J 0 bases, leaving 14 bases between the germline ends. Profiling relied on immunoSEQ multiplex PCR, and the TCRdb table lists in-frame clones only, not all of them. Of roughly 56,000 clones in the sample, 87% were seen once. The rearrangement links TRBV6-5 to TRBJ1-1; D possibly corresponds to TRBD1 (5 bases). The TCR originated in a human donor with classical Hodgkin lymphoma. Sequences were derived from peripheral blood mononuclear cells (PBMCs), sampled before the fourth cycle of nivolumab. The CDR3 loop is CASRSPGRMNTEAFF. For the CDR3, the DNA is TGTGCCAGCAGATCCCCGGGACGGATGAACACTGAAGCTTTCTTT.